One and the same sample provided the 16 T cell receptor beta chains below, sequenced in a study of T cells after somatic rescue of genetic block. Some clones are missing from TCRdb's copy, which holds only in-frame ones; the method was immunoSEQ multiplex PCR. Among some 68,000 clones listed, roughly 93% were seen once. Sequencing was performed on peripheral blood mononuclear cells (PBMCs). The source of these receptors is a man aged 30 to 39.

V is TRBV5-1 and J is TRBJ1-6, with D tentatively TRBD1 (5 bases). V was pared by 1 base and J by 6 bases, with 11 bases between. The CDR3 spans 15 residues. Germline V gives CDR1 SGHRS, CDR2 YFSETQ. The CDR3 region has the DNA TGCGCCAGCAGCTTGAACGGCCAGGGTAATTCACCCCTCCACTTT. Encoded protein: CASSLNGQGNSPLHF. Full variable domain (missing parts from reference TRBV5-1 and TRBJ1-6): KAGVTQTPRYLIKTRGQQVTLSCSPISGHRSVSWYQQTPGQGLQFLFEYFSETQRNKGNFPGRFSGRQFSNSRSEMNVSTLELGDSALYLCASSLNGQGNSPLHFGNGTRLTVT.

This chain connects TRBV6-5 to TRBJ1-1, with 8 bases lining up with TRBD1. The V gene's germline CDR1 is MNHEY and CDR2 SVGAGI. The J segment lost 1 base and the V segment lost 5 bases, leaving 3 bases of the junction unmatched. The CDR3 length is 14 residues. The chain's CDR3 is CASSGGQANTEAFF. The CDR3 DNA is TGTGCCAGCAGTGGGGGACAGGCGAACACTGAAGCTTTCTTT.

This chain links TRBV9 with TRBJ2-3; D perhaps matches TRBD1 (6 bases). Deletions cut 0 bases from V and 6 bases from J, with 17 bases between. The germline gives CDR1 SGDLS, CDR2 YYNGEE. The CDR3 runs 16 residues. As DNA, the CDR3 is TGTGCCAGCAGCGTAGCTACTGGGGGCGGGCAGGATACGCAGTATTTT. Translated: CASSVATGGGQDTQYF.

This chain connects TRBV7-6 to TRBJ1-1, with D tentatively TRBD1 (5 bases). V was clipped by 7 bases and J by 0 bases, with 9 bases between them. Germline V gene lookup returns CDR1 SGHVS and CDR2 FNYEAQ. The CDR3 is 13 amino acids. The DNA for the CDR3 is TGTGCCAGCACCGGGGGGATGAACACTGAAGCTTTCTTT. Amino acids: CASTGGMNTEAFF.

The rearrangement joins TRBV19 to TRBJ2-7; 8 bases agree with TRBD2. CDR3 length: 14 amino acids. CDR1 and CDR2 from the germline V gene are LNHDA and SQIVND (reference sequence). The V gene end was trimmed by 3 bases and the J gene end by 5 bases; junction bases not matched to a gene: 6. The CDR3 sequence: CASSIGLAGNEQYF. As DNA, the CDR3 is TGTGCCAGTAGTATTGGGCTAGCGGGCAACGAGCAGTACTTC.

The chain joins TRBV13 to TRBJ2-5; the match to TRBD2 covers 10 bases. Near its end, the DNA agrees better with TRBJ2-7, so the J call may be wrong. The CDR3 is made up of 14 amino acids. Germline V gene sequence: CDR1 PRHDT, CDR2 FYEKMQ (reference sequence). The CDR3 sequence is CASSLVGTSDEQYF. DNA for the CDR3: TGTGCCAGCAGCTTAGTTGGGACTAGCGACGAGCAGTACTTC.

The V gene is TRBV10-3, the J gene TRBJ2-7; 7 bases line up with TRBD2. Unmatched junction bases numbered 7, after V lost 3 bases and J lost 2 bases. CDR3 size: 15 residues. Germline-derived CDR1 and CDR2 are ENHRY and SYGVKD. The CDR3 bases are TGTGCCATCAGTGACCTCTCGGGGGGTGCCTACGAGCAGTACTTC. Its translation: CAISDLSGGAYEQYF.

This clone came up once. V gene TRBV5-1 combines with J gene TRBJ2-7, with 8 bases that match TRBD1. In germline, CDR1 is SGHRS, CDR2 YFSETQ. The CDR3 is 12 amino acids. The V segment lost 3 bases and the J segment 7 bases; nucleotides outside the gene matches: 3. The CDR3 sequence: CASSYTGGEQYF. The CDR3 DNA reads TGCGCCAGCAGCTACACAGGGGGTGAGCAGTACTTC.

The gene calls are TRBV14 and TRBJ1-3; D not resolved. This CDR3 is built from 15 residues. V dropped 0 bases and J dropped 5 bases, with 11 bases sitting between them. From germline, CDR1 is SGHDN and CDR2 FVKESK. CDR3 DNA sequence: TGTGCCAGCAGCCAAGATGCGGTTCGGAGAAACACCATATATTTT. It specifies CASSQDAVRRNTIYF.

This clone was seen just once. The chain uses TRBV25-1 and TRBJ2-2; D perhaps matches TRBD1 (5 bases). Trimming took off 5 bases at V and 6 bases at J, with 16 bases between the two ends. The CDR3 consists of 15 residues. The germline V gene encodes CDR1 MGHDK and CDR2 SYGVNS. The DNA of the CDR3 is TGTGCCAGCAGTCCCGGACAAAAAGATTCCGGGGAGCTGTTTTTT. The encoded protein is CASSPGQKDSGELFF.

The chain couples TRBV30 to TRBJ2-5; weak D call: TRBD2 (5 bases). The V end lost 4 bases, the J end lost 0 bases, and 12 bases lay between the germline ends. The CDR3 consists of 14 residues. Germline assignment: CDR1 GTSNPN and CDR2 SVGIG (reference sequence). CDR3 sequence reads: CAWTADLYQETQYF. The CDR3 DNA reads TGTGCCTGGACCGCGGACTTGTACCAAGAGACCCAGTACTTC.

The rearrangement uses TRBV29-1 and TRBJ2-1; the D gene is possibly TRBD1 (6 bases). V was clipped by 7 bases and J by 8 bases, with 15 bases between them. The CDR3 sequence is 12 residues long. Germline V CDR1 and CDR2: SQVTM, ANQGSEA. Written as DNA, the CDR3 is TGCAGCGATAACGTCTGGACAGATGAGCAGTTCTTC. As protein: CSDNVWTDEQFF.

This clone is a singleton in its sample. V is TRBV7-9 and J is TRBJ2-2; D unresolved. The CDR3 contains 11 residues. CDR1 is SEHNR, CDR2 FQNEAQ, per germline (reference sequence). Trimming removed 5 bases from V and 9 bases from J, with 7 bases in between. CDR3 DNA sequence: TGTGCCAGCAGCCCTCCGAGGGAGCTGTTTTTT. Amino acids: CASSPPRELFF.

The CDR3 loop reads CASSIGVRVAAKNIQYF. CDR3 nucleotides: TGTGCCAGTAGTATAGGGGTAAGGGTTGCGGCCAAAAACATTCAGTACTTC. The rearrangement uses TRBV19 and TRBJ2-4; D is undetermined. Germline V lookup: CDR1 LNHDA, CDR2 SQIVND (reference sequence). This CDR3 has 17 amino acids. V was clipped by 1 base and J by 1 base, with 14 bases between them. Full variable domain (remainder filled in from reference TRBV19 and TRBJ2-4): DGGITQSPKYLFRKEGQNVTLSCEQNLNHDAMYWYRQDPGQGLRLIYYSQIVNDFQKGDIAEGYSVSREKKESFPLTVTSAQKNPTAFYLCASSIGVRVAAKNIQYFGAGTRLSVL.

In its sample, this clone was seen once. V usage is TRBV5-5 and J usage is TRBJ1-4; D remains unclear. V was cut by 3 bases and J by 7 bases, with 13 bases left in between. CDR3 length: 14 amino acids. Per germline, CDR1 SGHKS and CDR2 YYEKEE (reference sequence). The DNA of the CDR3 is TGTGCCAGCAGCTCAAGAGGGAGTGGTGAAAAACTGTTTTTT. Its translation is CASSSRGSGEKLFF. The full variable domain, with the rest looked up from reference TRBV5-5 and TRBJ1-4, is DAGVTQSPTHLIKTRGQQVTLRCSPISGHKSVSWYQQVLGQGPQFIFQYYEKEERGRGNFPDRFSARQFPNYSSELNVNALLLGDSALYLCASSSRGSGEKLFFGSGTQLSVL.

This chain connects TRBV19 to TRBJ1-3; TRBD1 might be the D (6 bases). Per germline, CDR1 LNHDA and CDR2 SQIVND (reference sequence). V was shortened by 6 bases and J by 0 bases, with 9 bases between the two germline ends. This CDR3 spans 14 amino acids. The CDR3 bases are TGTGCCAGTAGCCGACAGGTCTCTGGAAACACCATATATTTT. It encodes CASSRQVSGNTIYF.